Reported below is one T cell receptor beta chain. Original analysis: Nucleated cell number was recorded as an estimate derived from reference gene primer amplification. Profiling relied on immunoSEQ multiplex PCR, and the TCRdb table lists in-frame clones only, not all of them. That table furnishes V, J and clone size, whereas the DNA furnished D and trimming. The sample consists of 150,000 to 190,000 clones, around 84% of them appearing once. This entry is derived from a study of blood T cell repertoires in COVID-19. As for the study in general: COVID-19 samples collected from the United States, Italy and Spain covered acute and convalescent phases. The analysed material was cDNA or gDNA that came from T cells, B-cell-depleted T cells, or PBMCs.

The CDR3 runs 19 residues. Germline CDR1 reads SNHLY; CDR2 reads FYNNEI. After removal of 5 bases from V and 0 bases from J, the junction contained 13 bases not matched to a gene. V and J are TRBV2 and TRBJ2-6; TRBD1 matches at 7 bases. The TCR was taken from a woman in her 50s with acute or convalescent COVID-19. What was sequenced was peripheral blood. Here the CDR3 DNA reads TGTGCCAGCAGTTTAACACAGGGGCCGACTTTCTCTGGGGCCAACGTCCTGACTTTC. It yields the protein CASSLTQGPTFSGANVLTF. The whole variable domain, filled in from reference TRBV2 and TRBJ2-6, reads EPEVTQTPSHQVTQMGQEVILRCVPISNHLYFYWYRQILGQKVEFLVSFYNNEISEKSEIFDDQFSVERPDGSNFTLKIRSTKLEDSAMYFCASSLTQGPTFSGANVLTFGAGSRLTVL.